There are a few counts of the clone carrying this TCR beta chain. Its specificity is unknown. The data stem from a study of beta chain features in type 1 diabetes. Turning to the study itself: Examination spanned roughly 110 million sorted cells from all samples. Study-wide points: Across all four CD4+ subsets, people with type 1 diabetes showed modestly shorter TCRB CDR3s. TCRB rearrangement may or may not be influenced by HLA type; here this remained unresolved.

The length of the CDR3 is 15 residues. Germline V gene lookup returns CDR1 GTSNPN and CDR2 SVGIG (reference sequence). Trimming removed 0 bases at V and 0 bases at J, with 9 bases between. As every portion of the isolated RNA was reverse transcribed, the sequencing read expressed TCRB transcripts. Millions of reads were obtained on average from naive, central memory and regulatory T cell samples. The protocol was immunoSEQ multiplex PCR, while the TCRdb copy is restricted to in-frame clones and leaves out a portion. The repertoire holds around 320,000 clones, with 12% to 15% as singletons. This TCR was sampled from a man in his thirties or forties in good health. The source material was central memory CD4+ T cells from blood. The rearrangement joins TRBV30 to TRBJ1-3, with D unclear. CDR3 nucleotides: TGTGCCTGGAGTGTTAAGGGCCCCTCTGGAAACACCATATATTTT. Translated: CAWSVKGPSGNTIYF.